The clone carrying this TCR beta chain was counted at least ten times. The investigators amplified TCR beta CDR3 regions from RNA transcripts. RT-PCR in the first round (using the HTBI primer set) targeted the TCR CDR3. TCRdb itself ran the multiplex PCR reads through MiXCR, one entry per CDR3 protein. The data show some 400,000 distinct CDR3 sequences, about 20% seen once. This sample is drawn from a study of T cells in Graves' hyperthyroidism and ophthalmopathy. Germline V lookup: CDR1 DFQATT, CDR2 SNEGSKA (reference sequence). The CDR3 covers 15 residues. Trimming cost V 6 bases and J 8 bases, with 23 bases left between them. Uncontrolled infection, other autoimmune disease, pregnancy or lactation led to exclusion. PBMCs were derived from approximately 10 ml fresh peripheral blood.

The specimen was blood. The clonotype originates from a woman aged 18 to 35 with Graves' hyperthyroidism. This chain links TRBV20-1 with TRBJ2-1; D is tentatively TRBD1 or TRBD2 (5 bases each). CDR3 sequence: CSARDPSAILDEQFF. Written as DNA, the CDR3 is TGCAGTGCACGGGACCCCTCCGCCATCCTCGATGAGCAGTTCTTC.